This is a list of T cell receptor beta chains from one sample in a study of control samples from healthy donors and cancer patients. TCRdb keeps only in-frame clones here, not all; method: immunoSEQ multiplex PCR. The sample contains tens of thousands of clones, roughly 78% of which appear only once. Material for sequencing was PBMCs. The receptor source for this set is a man in his sixties with head and neck cancer. Both conserved end residues are part of each CDR3. Each record gives: J gene, clone size, V gene, D gene, CDR3 protein, CDR3 DNA. The D gene is left open where the match is weak. Clone sizes are given selectively: once, few, many, or a class where the clone is expanded.

TRBJ1-2,-,TRBV20-1,-,CSARVYDGYTF,TGCAGTGCTAGAGTATATGATGGCTACACCTTC
TRBJ2-2,-,TRBV5-5,TRBD1,CASSPQGALTGELFF,TGTGCCAGCAGCCCACAGGGGGCGCTCACCGGGGAGCTGTTTTTT
TRBJ2-7,-,TRBV2,TRBD1,CASRDRVLESSYEQYF,TGTGCCAGCAGGGACAGGGTCCTAGAATCCTCCTACGAGCAGTACTTC
TRBJ1-2,-,TRBV9,-,CASSPQLSQFEGYTF,TGTGCCAGCAGCCCCCAATTAAGCCAATTTGAAGGCTACACCTTC
TRBJ1-5,-,TRBV24-1,-,CATSDLGRYSNQPQHF,TGTGCCACCAGTGATTTAGGTCGGTATAGCAATCAGCCCCAGCATTTT
TRBJ2-2,few,TRBV30,-,CAWSRRASDTGELFF,TGTGCCTGGAGCCGCAGGGCAAGCGACACCGGGGAGCTGTTTTTT
TRBJ1-2,-,TRBV6-1,TRBD1,CASSQDRVYGYTF,TGTGCCAGCAGCCAGGACAGGGTATATGGCTACACCTTC
TRBJ1-5,-,TRBV5-1,-,CASSPGTHRDQPQHF,TGCGCCAGCAGCCCCGGGACACATAGGGATCAGCCCCAGCATTTT
TRBJ2-7,-,TRBV30,TRBD1,CAWETGTVTYEQYF,TGTGCCTGGGAAACCGGGACAGTTACCTACGAGCAGTACTTC
TRBJ2-7,-,TRBV21-1,-,CASSFGTEPYSFYEQYF,TGTGCCAGCAGCTTCGGGACAGAGCCTTATAGTTTCTACGAGCAGTACTTC
TRBJ2-2,-,TRBV7-2,-,CASGAILGELFF,TGTGCCAGCGGGGCAATTTTAGGGGAGCTGTTTTTT
TRBJ1-2,-,TRBV5-8,-,CASSLGQGNYGYTF,TGTGCCAGCAGCTTGGGCCAGGGCAACTATGGCTACACCTTC
TRBJ2-3,-,TRBV10-3,-,CAISEGRQTDTQYF,TGTGCCATCAGTGAGGGCCGACAAACAGATACGCAGTATTTT
TRBJ2-1,-,TRBV29-1,-,CSLGLADYNEQFF,TGCAGCCTCGGACTGGCGGATTACAATGAGCAGTTCTTC
TRBJ2-7,-,TRBV15,TRBD2,CATSRDYGTSGRYEQYF,TGTGCCACCAGCAGAGATTACGGGACTAGCGGACGGTACGAGCAGTACTTC